This TCR beta chain was observed in a study of response to subunit inactivated influenza vaccine. Points from the study as a whole: There was a suggestion from the authors that each seasonal influenza vaccination recruits few new T cells.

TCRdb independently ran MiXCR on the RT-PCR reads; one entry per CDR3 protein. This table holds about 780,000 distinct CDR3 sequences, approximately 18% found once. Concerning this clonotype itself: The antigen is not known.

The input for sequencing was PBMCs from blood, taken 4 to 6 days after vaccination. The sequence was collected from a man aged 50 to 60 who received an inactivated influenza vaccine.

CDR3 DNA: TGCAGTGCTACGGTCAGGCCTAGCGGGAGCTCCTACAATGAGCAGTTCTTC. Residues: CSATVRPSGSSYNEQFF. The V gene is TRBV20-1, the J gene TRBJ2-1; 10 bases align to TRBD2. The CDR3 runs 17 residues. Germline CDR1 DFQATT, CDR2 SNEGSKA (reference sequence). The junction had 9 bases not matched to a gene; V was cut back by 4 bases and J by 0 bases.